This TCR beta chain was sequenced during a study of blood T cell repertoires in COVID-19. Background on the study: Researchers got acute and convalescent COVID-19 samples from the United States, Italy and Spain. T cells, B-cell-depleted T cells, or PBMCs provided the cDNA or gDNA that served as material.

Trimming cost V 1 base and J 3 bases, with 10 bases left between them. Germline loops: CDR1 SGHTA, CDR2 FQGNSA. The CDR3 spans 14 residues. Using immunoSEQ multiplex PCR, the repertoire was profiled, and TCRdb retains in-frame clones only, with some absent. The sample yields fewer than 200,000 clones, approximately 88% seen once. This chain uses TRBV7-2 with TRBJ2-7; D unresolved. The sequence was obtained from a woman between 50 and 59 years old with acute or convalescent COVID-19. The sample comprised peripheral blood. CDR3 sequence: CASSLGATNYEQYF. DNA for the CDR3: TGTGCCAGCAGCTTAGGGGCTACCAACTACGAGCAGTACTTC.